The 22 T cell receptor beta chains presented below share a single source sample, sequenced in a study of cytomegalovirus exposure and HLA in healthy donors. The PCR was carried out with 60 Vbeta primers and 13 Jbeta primers. Assay used: immunoSEQ multiplex PCR; TCRdb lists only in-frame clones, some missing. The table includes under 200,000 clones, about three quarters detected once. Input material: PBMCs. The receptors were sampled from a woman in her 40s in good health and CMV-seropositive.

The chain combines TRBV5-1 with TRBJ1-1; D uncertain. CDR1 is SGHRS, CDR2 YFSETQ, per germline. The CDR3 extends over 14 amino acids. The V end lost 6 bases, the J end lost 0 bases, and 12 bases lay between the germline ends. In nucleotides, the CDR3 is TGCGCCAGCACCGAGACAACCATGAACACTGAAGCTTTCTTT. This encodes CASTETTMNTEAFF. Full variable domain (outside the CDR3, taken from reference TRBV5-1 and TRBJ1-1): KAGVTQTPRYLIKTRGQQVTLSCSPISGHRSVSWYQQTPGQGLQFLFEYFSETQRNKGNFPGRFSGRQFSNSRSEMNVSTLELGDSALYLCASTETTMNTEAFFGQGTRLTVV.

This clone was found a few times. The chain is built from TRBV7-2 and TRBJ1-6; no clear D gene. V dropped 5 bases and J dropped 8 bases, with 4 bases sitting between them. Germline loops: CDR1 SGHTA, CDR2 FQGNSA. The CDR3 is 11 residues long. The CDR3: CASSRDSPLHF. In DNA, the CDR3 is TGTGCCAGCAGCCGAGATTCACCCCTCCACTTT.

The rearrangement links TRBV4-2 to TRBJ2-3; 8 bases align to TRBD1. CDR1 LGHNA and CDR2 YNFKEQ come from the germline V gene. This CDR3 spans 16 amino acids. The J segment lost 4 bases and the V segment lost 0 bases, leaving 6 bases of the junction unmatched. The CDR3 DNA is TGTGCCAGCAGCCAAGATCCGCAGGGGGCCTCAGATACGCAGTATTTT. As protein: CASSQDPQGASDTQYF.

This rearrangement joins TRBV7-2 to TRBJ2-7; TRBD2 matches 12 bases. The germline V gene has CDR1 SGHTA and CDR2 FQGNSA. The J segment lost 2 bases and the V segment lost 5 bases, leaving 4 bases of the junction unmatched. CDR3 length equals 15 residues. The CDR3 sequence is CASSPLAGGAYEQYF. The CDR3 DNA reads TGTGCCAGCAGCCCTCTAGCGGGAGGGGCCTACGAGCAGTACTTC. The full variable domain, its missing parts supplied by reference TRBV7-2 and TRBJ2-7, is GAGVSQSPSNKVTEKGKDVELRCDPISGHTALYWYRQSLGQGLEFLIYFQGNSAPDKSGLPSDRFSAERTGGSVSTLTIQRTQQEDSAVYLCASSPLAGGAYEQYFGPGTRLTVT.

The J gene is TRBJ1-6, the V gene TRBV5-4, with D possibly TRBD1 on 5 matching bases. The germline CDR1 and CDR2 sequences are SGHNT and YYREEE (reference sequence). Trimming took 2 bases from V and 8 from J, leaving 11 bases between them. This CDR3 is 14 amino acids long. CDR3 sequence (DNA): TGTGCCAGCAGCTTCGACAGATTTGATTCACCCCTCCACTTT. Its protein product is CASSFDRFDSPLHF.

In this sample, this clone turned up once. This chain uses TRBV30 with TRBJ1-6, with 9 positions matching TRBD1. V was clipped by 3 bases and J by 7 bases; unmatched bases: 4. Germline V lookup: CDR1 GTSNPN, CDR2 SVGIG (reference sequence). The CDR3 extends over 14 amino acids. Here the CDR3 DNA reads TGTGCCTGGAGGGACAGGGGTCGGAATTCACCCCTCCACTTT. It yields the protein CAWRDRGRNSPLHF.

This clone has a handful of counts. The chain is built from TRBV6-5 and TRBJ1-2; possibly TRBD1 for D (6 bases). Looked up from germline, CDR1 is MNHEY and CDR2 is SVGAGI. Trimming removed 0 bases at V and 8 bases at J, with 13 bases between. The CDR3 length is 14 residues. The DNA for the CDR3 is TGTGCCAGCAGTTACTCTCCTGGACAGCAGGGCTACACCTTC. This translates into CASSYSPGQQGYTF.

CDR3: CASSRTRNYGYTF. The DNA for the CDR3 is TGTGCCAGCAGTAGGACACGGAACTATGGCTACACCTTC. The V gene is TRBV28, the J gene TRBJ1-2; tentatively, D is TRBD1 (5 bases). The CDR3 is made up of 13 amino acids. Trimming shortened V by 5 bases and J by 2 bases, and 9 bases separated the two germline ends. Germline V gene sequence: CDR1 MDHEN, CDR2 SYDVKM.

In this sample, this clone turned up a few times. The chain links TRBV19 to TRBJ1-4; D unresolved. Trimming removed 6 bases at V and 5 bases at J, with 16 bases between. Germline V gene lookup returns CDR1 LNHDA and CDR2 SQIVND (reference sequence). This CDR3 region has 15 residues. CDR3 in amino acids: CASSLLRGLNEKLFF. The DNA of the CDR3 is TGTGCCAGTAGCCTCCTACGTGGGCTGAATGAAAAACTGTTTTTT.

The chain carries TRBV7-9 and TRBJ2-5; 8 nucleotides agree with TRBD1. This CDR3 comprises 14 residues. The germline gives CDR1 SEHNR, CDR2 FQNEAQ (reference sequence). With 6 bases clipped from V and 4 bases from J, the junction kept 7 bases outside the gene matches. The CDR3 here is CASSLTGAGETQYF. The CDR3, as DNA: TGTGCCAGCAGTTTGACAGGGGCGGGAGAGACCCAGTACTTC.

V usage is TRBV30 and J usage is TRBJ1-6; D remains unclear. Deletions cut 6 bases from V and 15 bases from J, with 12 bases between. There are 10 residues in the CDR3. Germline values: CDR1 GTSNPN, CDR2 SVGIG (reference sequence). The CDR3 here is CACEIGSLHF. CDR3 nucleotide sequence: TGTGCCTGCGAGATAGGGAGCCTCCACTTT.

The chain is built from TRBV5-1 and TRBJ2-7, with TRBD1 matching over 8 bases. V was clipped by 2 bases and J by 0 bases; unmatched bases: 7. This CDR3 comprises 16 residues. Germline V CDR1 and CDR2: SGHRS, YFSETQ. The CDR3 coding sequence is TGCGCCAGCAGCTTCGGGGACAGGAAAAGCTCCTACGAGCAGTACTTC. Encoded protein: CASSFGDRKSSYEQYF. The whole variable domain, filled in from reference TRBV5-1 and TRBJ2-7, reads KAGVTQTPRYLIKTRGQQVTLSCSPISGHRSVSWYQQTPGQGLQFLFEYFSETQRNKGNFPGRFSGRQFSNSRSEMNVSTLELGDSALYLCASSFGDRKSSYEQYFGPGTRLTVT.

The chain is built from TRBV5-1 and TRBJ2-3; TRBD1 matches at 7 bases. With 4 bases clipped from V and 2 bases from J, the junction kept 7 bases outside the gene matches. Germline-derived CDR1 and CDR2 are SGHRS and YFSETQ. CDR3 length equals 15 residues. DNA for the CDR3: TGCGCCAGCAGCCAGGGACAGCCAAACACAGATACGCAGTATTTT. Encoded protein: CASSQGQPNTDTQYF.

This clone was seen only once. V and J are TRBV18 and TRBJ1-2; 11 bases line up with TRBD1. Germline values: CDR1 KGHSH, CDR2 LQKENI. Unmatched junction bases numbered 9, after V lost 3 bases and J lost 9 bases. The CDR3 contains 15 residues. The CDR3 region has the DNA TGTGCCAGCTCACCCTCCGGACAGGGGGCCTTGAGCTACACCTTC. As protein: CASSPSGQGALSYTF.

This clone came up a few times. The chain joins TRBV7-2 to TRBJ2-3; D possibly corresponds to TRBD2 (7 bases). CDR1 and CDR2 from the germline V gene are SGHTA and FQGNSA. This CDR3 is built from 15 residues. V was trimmed by 9 bases and J by 4 bases, leaving 20 bases between them. The CDR3: CASLLRGGIADTQYF. For the CDR3, the DNA is TGTGCCAGTCTTTTGAGGGGGGGTATCGCAGATACGCAGTATTTT. The whole variable domain, filled in from reference TRBV7-2 and TRBJ2-3, reads GAGVSQSPSNKVTEKGKDVELRCDPISGHTALYWYRQSLGQGLEFLIYFQGNSAPDKSGLPSDRFSAERTGGSVSTLTIQRTQQEDSAVYLCASLLRGGIADTQYFGPGTRLTVL.

J is TRBJ2-3 and V is TRBV18; possible D gene TRBD1, 5 bases. The germline V and J ends were trimmed by 6 bases and 3 bases, with 10 bases remaining between them. Germline CDR1 is KGHSH and CDR2 is LQKENI. The CDR3 contains 13 residues. The CDR3 DNA reads as TGTGCCAGCTCGGACAAACAGACAGATACGCAGTATTTT. The encoded protein is CASSDKQTDTQYF.

The chain joins TRBV19 to TRBJ1-1, with 7 bases fitting TRBD1. This CDR3 is built from 13 residues. Trimming removed 7 bases from V and 0 bases from J; junction bases left unmatched: 2. CDR1 is LNHDA and CDR2 is SQIVND in the germline V gene (reference sequence). As DNA, the CDR3 is TGTGCCAGTAAGGACAGGCTGAACACTGAAGCTTTCTTT. Translation: CASKDRLNTEAFF.

This sequence joins TRBV7-9 and TRBJ1-1; tentatively, D is TRBD1 (6 bases). Germline V lookup: CDR1 SEHNR, CDR2 FQNEAQ (reference sequence). V was shortened by 1 base and J by 1 base, with 13 bases between the two germline ends. CDR3 length: 16 amino acids. The CDR3 loop is CASSLEGGRRNTEAFF. CDR3 DNA sequence: TGTGCCAGCAGCTTAGAAGGGGGACGGAGGAACACTGAAGCTTTCTTT.

The count of this clone is one. The rearrangement links TRBV6-5 to TRBJ1-2, with 7 bases aligning to TRBD1. The CDR3 spans 11 residues. Germline values: CDR1 MNHEY, CDR2 SVGAGI. Trimming removed 9 bases from V and 5 bases from J; junction bases left unmatched: 3. The CDR3 nucleotides read TGTGCCAGTAGACAGGGTTATGGCTACACCTTC. This sequence encodes CASRQGYGYTF.

This clone turned up a few times. The chain has TRBV29-1 and TRBJ1-2; D ambiguous. The CDR3 is 13 amino acids. V shed 3 bases and J shed 4 bases, with 12 bases lying between them. Looked up from germline, CDR1 is SQVTM and CDR2 is ANQGSEA. The CDR3 loop is CSVDSQLSYGYTF. CDR3 DNA: TGCAGCGTTGATTCACAGCTCAGCTATGGCTACACCTTC.

The rearrangement links TRBV7-2 to TRBJ1-4, with D perhaps matching TRBD1 (5 bases). Germline V CDR1 and CDR2: SGHTA, FQGNSA. The V gene lost 5 bases and the J gene lost 3 bases, with 13 bases spanning the gap. The CDR3 has 15 residues. CDR3: CASSRQFAANEKLFF. The CDR3 bases are TGTGCCAGCAGCCGACAGTTCGCAGCTAATGAAAAACTGTTTTTT.

This clone was counted a single time. The chain joins TRBV27 to TRBJ2-5; no definite D call. Between the trimmed V and J ends, which lost 5 bases and 0 bases, there was a span of 13 bases. Looked up from germline, CDR1 is MNHEY and CDR2 is SMNVEV (reference sequence). The CDR3 loop spans 15 amino acids. CDR3 bases: TGTGCCAGCAGTATTAGCATAACGTACCAAGAGACCCAGTACTTC. Protein product: CASSISITYQETQYF.